This T cell receptor (beta chain) was sequenced during a study of cytomegalovirus exposure and HLA in healthy donors. The study ran its PCR with 60 Vbeta and 13 Jbeta primers. Here immunoSEQ multiplex PCR was the method, and the copy in TCRdb shows in-frame clones only, minus some. Found here are some 140,000 clones, under 85% of them singletons; the top ten hold about 0.97%. Trimming pared 6 bases from V and 0 bases from J, leaving 15 bases between. Germline CDR1 and CDR2: SGHVS and FQNEAQ. The CDR3 sequence is 15 residues long. This clone has just one count. The target antigen is unknown. Points from the study as a whole: A cluster of highly shared sequence variants was likely a sequencing artifact. When the data were analyzed later, several of the most significant clusters appeared to be linked to common viral pathogens. Most CMV-associated TCR beta chains appeared HLA-restricted in a later analysis.

Source material: PBMCs. This receptor was obtained from a man aged 18 to 30 in good health and CMV-seronegative. This chain joins TRBV7-8 and TRBJ2-7; TRBD2 might be the D (6 bases). The CDR3: CASSFEGTRSYEQYF. In nucleotides, the CDR3 is TGTGCCAGCAGTTTTGAGGGGACTCGCTCCTACGAGCAGTACTTC.